The next 27 T cell receptor beta chains were all read from a single sample in a study of blood T cell repertoires in COVID-19. The repertoire was sequenced with immunoSEQ multiplex PCR; TCRdb's copy has only in-frame clones and lacks some. Of roughly 380,000 clones listed, more than 75% are singletons. Sequencing was done on a sample of PBMCs or T cells enriched from blood (not recorded which). All receptors derive from a woman aged 25 to 39 who had recovered from COVID-19.

The V gene is TRBV9, the J gene TRBJ1-2, with 8 positions matching TRBD1. J gave up 8 bases and V 3 bases, and 12 bases lay outside the gene matches. The germline CDR1 and CDR2 sequences are SGDLS and YYNGEE. The CDR3 has 15 residues. CDR3 loop: CASSGRTGRGGGYTF. The CDR3 DNA follows: TGTGCCAGCAGCGGCAGGACAGGGCGTGGCGGAGGCTACACCTTC.

CDR3 DNA sequence: TGTGCCAGCAGATCACAGGGGAACACTGAAGCTTTCTTT. Translating gives CASRSQGNTEAFF. The V gene is TRBV28, the J gene TRBJ1-1; possibly TRBD1 for D (6 bases). CDR3 size: 13 residues. Germline CDR1 and CDR2: MDHEN and SYDVKM. V lost 6 bases and J lost 1, with 9 bases in between.

The chain is built from TRBV7-2 and TRBJ2-1; D is ambiguous. CDR1 is SGHTA and CDR2 is FQGNSA in the germline V gene. The V end lost 6 bases, the J end lost 4 bases, and 10 bases lay between the germline ends. The CDR3 loop spans 13 amino acids. The CDR3 sequence: CASSLAEYNEQFF. The CDR3 coding sequence is TGTGCCAGCAGTCTCGCGGAGTACAATGAGCAGTTCTTC.

A few counts support this clone. This rearrangement joins TRBV5-6 to TRBJ2-3; D is unclear. Germline loops: CDR1 SGHDT, CDR2 YYEEEE. The V and J ends lost 4 bases and 3 bases respectively, with 3 bases between them. This CDR3 has 11 residues. This chain's CDR3 is CASSRTDTQYF. The CDR3 bases are TGTGCCAGCAGCCGGACAGATACGCAGTATTTT.

This chain links TRBV28 with TRBJ2-7, with D perhaps matching TRBD2 (5 bases). The CDR3 loop spans 13 amino acids. Germline V CDR1 and CDR2: MDHEN, SYDVKM. V was cut by 6 bases and J by 5 bases, with 14 bases left in between. The CDR3 protein is CASSPQRVDEQYF. CDR3 in DNA: TGTGCCAGCAGCCCCCAGAGGGTGGACGAGCAGTACTTC.

The chain employs TRBV6-5 and TRBJ2-7; 7 bases align to TRBD1. The CDR3 runs to 13 residues. CDR1 is MNHEY and CDR2 is SVGAGI in the germline V gene. V was pared by 6 bases and J by 1 base, with 3 bases of the junction left unmatched. The CDR3 reads CASRGQLSYEQYF. The CDR3 nucleotides read TGTGCCAGCAGGGGACAGTTGTCCTACGAGCAGTACTTC.

The chain joins TRBV27 to TRBJ1-5; TRBD1 matches at 8 bases. The CDR3 contains 15 residues. Germline-derived CDR1 and CDR2 are MNHEY and SMNVEV (reference sequence). Unmatched junction bases numbered 9, after V lost 7 bases and J lost 4 bases. CDR3 loop: CASNIDRGGNQPQHF. The DNA for the CDR3 is TGTGCCAGCAACATCGACAGGGGCGGGAATCAGCCCCAGCATTTT.

The rearrangement joins TRBV5-8 to TRBJ1-5, with 7 bases lining up with TRBD1. CDR1 is SGHTS, CDR2 YDEGEE, per germline. Trimming removed 4 bases from V and 0 bases from J; junction bases left unmatched: 7. The CDR3 loop spans 16 amino acids. The CDR3 nucleotides are TGTGCCAGCAGCCTCGGGACAGTTTATAGCAATCAGCCCCAGCATTTT. This codes for CASSLGTVYSNQPQHF.

The V gene is TRBV4-1, the J gene TRBJ2-7; perhaps TRBD2 as D (6 bases). The V gene lost 6 bases and the J gene lost 5 bases, with 20 bases spanning the gap. The germline V gene has CDR1 MGHRA and CDR2 YSYEKL. The CDR3 is 15 residues long. The DNA of the CDR3 is TGCGCCAGCAGAGGGATCGGGGGAGCAGGACACGAGCAGTACTTC. Amino acid sequence: CASRGIGGAGHEQYF.

The chain carries TRBV5-4 and TRBJ1-2; perhaps TRBD1 as D (5 bases). The length of the CDR3 is 11 residues. Trimming took off 9 bases at V and 12 bases at J, with 18 bases between the two ends. Germline values: CDR1 SGHNT, CDR2 YYREEE (reference sequence). The CDR3 DNA is TGTGCCATCCTCAAGCGGGGGGAACACACCTTC. It specifies CAILKRGEHTF.

V usage is TRBV18 and J usage is TRBJ1-5, with D maybe TRBD1 (6 bases). Per germline, CDR1 KGHSH and CDR2 LQKENI. This CDR3 is 15 amino acids long. V gave up 5 bases and J gave up 0 bases, with 11 bases separating them. CDR3 sequence (DNA): TGTGCCAGCTCATCCCCAGGGGTTAGCAATCAGCCCCAGCATTTT. It specifies CASSSPGVSNQPQHF.

This clone was observed once. The chain combines TRBV19 with TRBJ1-1; D not resolved. This CDR3 is built from 13 residues. Trimming stripped 1 base from V and 8 bases from J, with 11 bases between. Looked up from germline, CDR1 is LNHDA and CDR2 is SQIVND (reference sequence). The CDR3 DNA reads TGTGCCAGTAGTATAGGGTTTCGGGGAGAAGCTTTCTTT. Amino acid sequence: CASSIGFRGEAFF.

This chain uses TRBV5-4 with TRBJ2-2, with 7 positions matching TRBD2. V trimming: 6 bases; J trimming: 4 bases; junction bases outside the gene matches: 9. CDR1 SGHNT and CDR2 YYREEE come from the germline V gene (reference sequence). The CDR3 extends over 15 amino acids. This CDR3 is CASTVTSEITGELFF. As DNA, the CDR3 is TGTGCCAGCACCGTAACTAGCGAGATCACCGGGGAGCTGTTTTTT.

The chain has TRBV15 and TRBJ2-5; 9 bases are shared with TRBD2. J was trimmed by 0 bases and V by 4 bases; bases with no gene match: 3. Germline CDR1 LNHNV, CDR2 YYDKDF (reference sequence). The CDR3 consists of 15 residues. The CDR3 coding sequence is TGTGCCACCAGCATCCGGACTAGCGACCAAGAGACCCAGTACTTC. As protein: CATSIRTSDQETQYF. The variable domain in full, completed from reference TRBV15 and TRBJ2-5, reads DAMVIQNPRYQVTQFGKPVTLSCSQTLNHNVMYWYQQKSSQAPKLLFHYYDKDFNNEADTPDNFQSRRPNTSFCFLDIRSPGLGDTAMYLCATSIRTSDQETQYFGPGTRLLVL.

The V gene is TRBV11-3, the J gene TRBJ2-2, with a weak D call TRBD1 (6 bases). The CDR3 is 14 residues long. Germline V gives CDR1 SGHNT, CDR2 YENEEA. The V end was cut by 3 bases, the J end by 6 bases, with 11 bases between. CDR3 region: CASSFGGRSGELFF. As DNA, the CDR3 is TGTGCCAGCAGCTTTGGGGGCCGGTCCGGGGAGCTGTTTTTT. Full variable domain (remainder filled in from reference TRBV11-3 and TRBJ2-2): EAGVVQSPRYKIIEKKQPVAFWCNPISGHNTLYWYLQNLGQGPELLIRYENEEAVDDSQLPKDRFSAERLKGVDSTLKIQPAELGDSAVYLCASSFGGRSGELFFGEGSRLTVL.

This clone was detected only once. V usage is TRBV11-2 and J usage is TRBJ2-2; TRBD1 aligns across 11 bases. V dropped 5 bases and J dropped 5; count of bases not matched to a gene: 7. The CDR3 consists of 16 residues. Germline assignment: CDR1 SGHAT and CDR2 FQNNGV. The CDR3 DNA follows: TGTGCCAGCAGCGGACGGACAGGGGGCAGTACCGGGGAGCTGTTTTTT. Protein: CASSGRTGGSTGELFF.

The V gene is TRBV27, the J gene TRBJ2-5; a possible D gene is TRBD2 (6 bases). Trimming removed 4 bases at V and 9 bases at J, with 18 bases between. Germline V gene sequence: CDR1 MNHEY, CDR2 SMNVEV (reference sequence). This CDR3 is 14 amino acids long. The CDR3, as DNA: TGTGCCAGCAGTTCGACTAACGGGTGGGAGGCCCAGTACTTC. Translation gives CASSSTNGWEAQYF.

CDR3 sequence reads: CASSLPGIYNEQFF. The CDR3 nucleotides read TGTGCCAGCAGCCTCCCCGGGATCTACAATGAGCAGTTCTTC. This chain uses TRBV5-4 with TRBJ2-1, with D possibly being TRBD2 (5 bases). Germline V gene sequence: CDR1 SGHNT, CDR2 YYREEE (reference sequence). The CDR3 spans 14 residues. Trimming pared 4 bases from V and 3 bases from J, leaving 11 bases between. The full variable domain, rest sourced from reference TRBV5-4 and TRBJ2-1, is ETGVTQSPTHLIKTRGQQVTLRCSSQSGHNTVSWYQQALGQGPQFIFQYYREEENGRGNFPPRFSGLQFPNYSSELNVNALELDDSALYLCASSLPGIYNEQFFGPGTRLTVL.

The genes are TRBV2 and TRBJ1-2, with unresolved D. Germline V gene lookup returns CDR1 SNHLY and CDR2 FYNNEI. CDR3 length: 17 amino acids. The V end lost 6 bases, the J end lost 3 bases, and 23 bases lay between the germline ends. CDR3 DNA sequence: TGTGCCAGCAGCGACCTTCGAGGGCTCCGGCCTGACTATGGCTACACCTTC. Its translation: CASSDLRGLRPDYGYTF.

The chain is built from TRBV13 and TRBJ1-2; no definite D call. Germline assignment: CDR1 PRHDT and CDR2 FYEKMQ (reference sequence). There are 14 residues in the CDR3. The V gene lost 4 bases and the J gene lost 4 bases, with 13 bases spanning the gap. The CDR3 is CASSYLGSSYGYTF. CDR3 coding DNA: TGTGCCAGCAGCTATTTAGGGAGCAGCTATGGCTACACCTTC.

The chain couples TRBV10-3 to TRBJ2-7; D is unresolved. This CDR3 is built from 13 residues. Trimming removed 0 bases at V and 4 bases at J, with 7 bases between. CDR1 ENHRY and CDR2 SYGVKD come from the germline V gene. CDR3 bases: TGTGCCATCAGTGAGTCTACAGTATACGAGCAGTACTTC. Amino acid sequence: CAISESTVYEQYF.

On this clone: One end of the junction is discordant with germline, which a read error may explain. The chain uses TRBV27 and TRBJ1-3, with 8 bases aligning to TRBD1. This CDR3 comprises 13 residues. Looked up from germline, CDR1 is MNHEY and CDR2 is SMNVEV (reference sequence). The CDR3 protein is CASSTREDRVLHF. The CDR3 DNA reads as TGTGCCAGCAGTACTCGCGAGGACAGGGTGTTGCATTTT.

The chain couples TRBV7-2 to TRBJ1-1; D is uncertain. This CDR3 is built from 14 residues. The V gene's germline CDR1 is SGHTA and CDR2 FQGNSA. Deletions cut 1 base from V and 3 bases from J, with 9 bases between. Written as DNA, the CDR3 is TGTGCCAGCAGCTTAGGTAAGGACTACACTGAAGCTTTCTTT. It yields the protein CASSLGKDYTEAFF.

The chain combines TRBV27 with TRBJ1-2; D is undetermined. The CDR3 has 16 residues. In germline, CDR1 is MNHEY, CDR2 SMNVEV (reference sequence). Trimming took off 5 bases at V and 0 bases at J, with 16 bases between the two ends. The CDR3 region is CASSRTPSSANYGYTF. As DNA, the CDR3 is TGTGCCAGCAGTCGTACCCCCAGTTCAGCTAACTATGGCTACACCTTC.

This chain links TRBV28 with TRBJ1-1; TRBD1 matches at 8 bases. V was pared by 5 bases and J by 3 bases, with 11 bases of the junction left unmatched. The CDR3 totals 16 residues. Germline-derived CDR1 and CDR2 are MDHEN and SYDVKM. CDR3 bases: TGTGCCAGCAGTCCCGTCGCAGGGGGCTTGGACACTGAAGCTTTCTTT. Amino acid sequence: CASSPVAGGLDTEAFF.

V and J are TRBV3-1 (or the pseudogene TRBV3-2) and TRBJ2-1; 9 positions agree with TRBD2. Germline V gives CDR1 LGHDT, CDR2 YNNKEL (reference sequence). The CDR3 totals 13 residues. J was trimmed by 6 bases and V by 4 bases; bases with no gene match: 1. The CDR3 region has the DNA TGTGCCAGCAGCCCGACTAGCGGCAATGAGCAGTTCTTC. This translates into CASSPTSGNEQFF.

The chain combines TRBV10-3 with TRBJ1-3; a weak D match, TRBD1 (5 bases). V dropped 0 bases and J dropped 0 bases, with 6 bases sitting between them. Germline CDR1 is ENHRY and CDR2 is SYGVKD. This CDR3 is 15 amino acids long. In DNA, the CDR3 is TGTGCCATCAGTGAGTCGCAGGGCTCTGGAAACACCATATATTTT. Translation: CAISESQGSGNTIYF.